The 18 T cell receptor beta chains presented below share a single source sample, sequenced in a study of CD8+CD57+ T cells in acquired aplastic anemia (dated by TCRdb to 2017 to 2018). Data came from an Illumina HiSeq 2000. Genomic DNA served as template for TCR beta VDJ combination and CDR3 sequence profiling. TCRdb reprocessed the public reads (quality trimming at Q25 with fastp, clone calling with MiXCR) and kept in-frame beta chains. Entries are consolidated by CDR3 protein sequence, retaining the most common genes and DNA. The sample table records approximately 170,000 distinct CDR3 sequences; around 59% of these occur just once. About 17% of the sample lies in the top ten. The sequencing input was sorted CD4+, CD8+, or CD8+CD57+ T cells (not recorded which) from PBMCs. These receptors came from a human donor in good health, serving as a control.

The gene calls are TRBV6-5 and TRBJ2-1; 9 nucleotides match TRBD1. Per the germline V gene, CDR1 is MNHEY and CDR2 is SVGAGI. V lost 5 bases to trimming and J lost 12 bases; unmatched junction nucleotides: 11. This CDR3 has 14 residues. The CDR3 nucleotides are TGTGCCAGCAGTACGGGACAGGGTGCAGATACGCAGTTCTTC. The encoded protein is CASSTGQGADTQFF.

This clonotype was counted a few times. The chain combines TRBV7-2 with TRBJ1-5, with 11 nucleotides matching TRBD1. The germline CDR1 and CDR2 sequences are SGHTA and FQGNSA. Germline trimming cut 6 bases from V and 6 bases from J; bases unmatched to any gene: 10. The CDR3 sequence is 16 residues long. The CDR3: CASSWRGTGGSQPQHF. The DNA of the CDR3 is TGTGCCAGCAGTTGGCGAGGGACAGGGGGTAGTCAGCCCCAGCATTTT. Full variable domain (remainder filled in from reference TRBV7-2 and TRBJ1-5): GAGVSQSPSNKVTEKGKDVELRCDPISGHTALYWYRQSLGQGLEFLIYFQGNSAPDKSGLPSDRFSAERTGGSVSTLTIQRTQQEDSAVYLCASSWRGTGGSQPQHFGDGTRLSIL.

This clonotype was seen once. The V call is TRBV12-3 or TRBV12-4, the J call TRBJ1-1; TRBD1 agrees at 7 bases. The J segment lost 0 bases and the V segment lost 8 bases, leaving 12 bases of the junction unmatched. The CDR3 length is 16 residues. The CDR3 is CASARDSPRVNTEAFF. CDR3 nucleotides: TGTGCCAGCGCCCGGGACAGCCCAAGGGTGAACACTGAAGCTTTCTTT.

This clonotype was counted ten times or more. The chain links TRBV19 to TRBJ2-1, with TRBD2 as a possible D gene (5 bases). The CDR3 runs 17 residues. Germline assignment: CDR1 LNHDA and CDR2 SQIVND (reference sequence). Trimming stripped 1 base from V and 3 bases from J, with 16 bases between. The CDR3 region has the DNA TGTGCCAGTAGTATAGGGGTACGAGGAGGCGGCTACAATGAGCAGTTCTTC. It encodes CASSIGVRGGGYNEQFF.

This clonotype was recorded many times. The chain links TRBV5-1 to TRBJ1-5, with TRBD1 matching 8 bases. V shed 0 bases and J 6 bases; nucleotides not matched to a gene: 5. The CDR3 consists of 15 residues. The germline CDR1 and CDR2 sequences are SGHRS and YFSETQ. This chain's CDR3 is CASSLDPGGLQPQHF. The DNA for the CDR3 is TGCGCCAGCAGCTTGGACCCAGGGGGCCTTCAGCCCCAGCATTTT.

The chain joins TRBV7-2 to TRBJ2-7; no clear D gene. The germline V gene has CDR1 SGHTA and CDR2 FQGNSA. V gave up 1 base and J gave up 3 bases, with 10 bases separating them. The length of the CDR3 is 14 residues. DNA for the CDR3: TGTGCCAGCAGCTTAGTTACAGCCGACTACGAGCAGTACTTC. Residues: CASSLVTADYEQYF.

The CDR3 coding sequence is TGTGCCAGCAGCGCGGGACAGGGAGGTAGTTCACCCCTCCACTTT. Its protein product is CASSAGQGGSSPLHF. The V and J genes are TRBV9 and TRBJ1-6; 9 bases match TRBD1. The V segment lost 3 bases and the J segment 9 bases; nucleotides outside the gene matches: 7. The CDR3 extends over 15 amino acids. Germline V gene sequence: CDR1 SGDLS, CDR2 YYNGEE.

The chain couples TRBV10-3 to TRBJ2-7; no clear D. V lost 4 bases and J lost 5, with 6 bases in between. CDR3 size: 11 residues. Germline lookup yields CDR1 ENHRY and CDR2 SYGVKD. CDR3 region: CAISAENEQYF. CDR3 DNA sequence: TGTGCCATCAGTGCGGAAAACGAGCAGTACTTC.

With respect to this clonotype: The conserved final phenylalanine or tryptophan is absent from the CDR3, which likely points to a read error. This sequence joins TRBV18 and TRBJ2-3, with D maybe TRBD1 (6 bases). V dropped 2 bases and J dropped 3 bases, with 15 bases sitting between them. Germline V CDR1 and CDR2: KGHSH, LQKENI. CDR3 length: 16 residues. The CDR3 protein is CASSPRAGAFTDTQYS. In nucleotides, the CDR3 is TGTGCCAGCTCACCAAGGGCAGGGGCGTTTACAGATACGCAGTATTCT.

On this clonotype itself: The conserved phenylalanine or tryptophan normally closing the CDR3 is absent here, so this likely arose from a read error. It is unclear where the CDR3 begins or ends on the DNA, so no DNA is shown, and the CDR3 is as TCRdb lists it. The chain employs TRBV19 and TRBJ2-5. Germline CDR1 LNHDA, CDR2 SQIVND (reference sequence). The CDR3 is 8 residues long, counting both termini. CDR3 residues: CASSISGG.

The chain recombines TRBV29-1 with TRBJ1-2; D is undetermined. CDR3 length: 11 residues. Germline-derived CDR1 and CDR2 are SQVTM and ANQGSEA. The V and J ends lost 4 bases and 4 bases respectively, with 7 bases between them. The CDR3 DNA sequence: TGCAGCGTTGCAGAAATCTATGGCTACACCTTC. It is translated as CSVAEIYGYTF.

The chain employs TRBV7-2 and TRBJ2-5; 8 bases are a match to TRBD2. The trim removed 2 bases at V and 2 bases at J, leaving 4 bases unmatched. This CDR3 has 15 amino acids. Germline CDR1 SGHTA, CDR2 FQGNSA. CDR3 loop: CASSLYGGGQETQYF. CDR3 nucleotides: TGTGCCAGCAGCTTATACGGGGGGGGTCAAGAGACCCAGTACTTC.

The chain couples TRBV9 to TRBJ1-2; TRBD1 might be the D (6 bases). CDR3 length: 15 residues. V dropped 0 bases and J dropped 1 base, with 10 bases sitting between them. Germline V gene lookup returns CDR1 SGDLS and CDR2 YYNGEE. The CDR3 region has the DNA TGTGCCAGCAGCGTAGGGACAGTCTATAACTATGGCTACACCTTC. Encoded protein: CASSVGTVYNYGYTF.

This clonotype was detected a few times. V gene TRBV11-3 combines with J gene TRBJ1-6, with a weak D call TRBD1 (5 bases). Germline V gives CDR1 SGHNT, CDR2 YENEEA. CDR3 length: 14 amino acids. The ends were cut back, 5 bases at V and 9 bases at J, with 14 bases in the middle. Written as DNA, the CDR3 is TGTGCCAGCAGCACCCAGGGTCGCGGTTCACCCCTCCACTTT. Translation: CASSTQGRGSPLHF. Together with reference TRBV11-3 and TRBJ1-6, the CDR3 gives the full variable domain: EAGVVQSPRYKIIEKKQPVAFWCNPISGHNTLYWYLQNLGQGPELLIRYENEEAVDDSQLPKDRFSAERLKGVDSTLKIQPAELGDSAVYLCASSTQGRGSPLHFGNGTRLTVT.

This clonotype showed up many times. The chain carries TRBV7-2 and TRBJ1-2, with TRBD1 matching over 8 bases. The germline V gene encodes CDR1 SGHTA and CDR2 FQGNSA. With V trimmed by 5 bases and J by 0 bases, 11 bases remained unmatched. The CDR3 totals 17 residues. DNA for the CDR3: TGTGCCAGCAGCCGCCAGGGGGCGGTTCCCTCTAACTATGGCTACACCTTC. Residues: CASSRQGAVPSNYGYTF.

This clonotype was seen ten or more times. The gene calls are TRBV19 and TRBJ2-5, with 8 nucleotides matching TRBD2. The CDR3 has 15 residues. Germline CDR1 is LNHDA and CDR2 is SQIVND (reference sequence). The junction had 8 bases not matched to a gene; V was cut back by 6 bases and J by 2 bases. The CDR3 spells CASSGGGTSQETQYF. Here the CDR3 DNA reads TGTGCCAGTAGCGGCGGGGGGACAAGTCAAGAGACCCAGTACTTC. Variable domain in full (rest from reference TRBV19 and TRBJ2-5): DGGITQSPKYLFRKEGQNVTLSCEQNLNHDAMYWYRQDPGQGLRLIYYSQIVNDFQKGDIAEGYSVSREKKESFPLTVTSAQKNPTAFYLCASSGGGTSQETQYFGPGTRLLVL.

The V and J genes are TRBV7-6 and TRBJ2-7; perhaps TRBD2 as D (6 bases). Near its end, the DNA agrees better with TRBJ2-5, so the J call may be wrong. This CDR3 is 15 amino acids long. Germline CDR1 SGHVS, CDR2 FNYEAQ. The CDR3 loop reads CASSPAKGGEETQYF. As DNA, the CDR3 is TGTGCCAGCAGCCCGGCGAAGGGCGGGGAAGAGACCCAGTACTTC.

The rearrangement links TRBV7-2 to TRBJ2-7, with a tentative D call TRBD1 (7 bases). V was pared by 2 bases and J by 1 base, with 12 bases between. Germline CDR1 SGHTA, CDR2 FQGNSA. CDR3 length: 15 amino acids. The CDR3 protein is CASSLFAGGSYEQYF. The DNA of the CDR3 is TGTGCCAGCAGCTTATTTGCAGGGGGGTCCTACGAGCAGTACTTC. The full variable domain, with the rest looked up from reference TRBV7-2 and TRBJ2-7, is GAGVSQSPSNKVTEKGKDVELRCDPISGHTALYWYRQSLGQGLEFLIYFQGNSAPDKSGLPSDRFSAERTGGSVSTLTIQRTQQEDSAVYLCASSLFAGGSYEQYFGPGTRLTVT.